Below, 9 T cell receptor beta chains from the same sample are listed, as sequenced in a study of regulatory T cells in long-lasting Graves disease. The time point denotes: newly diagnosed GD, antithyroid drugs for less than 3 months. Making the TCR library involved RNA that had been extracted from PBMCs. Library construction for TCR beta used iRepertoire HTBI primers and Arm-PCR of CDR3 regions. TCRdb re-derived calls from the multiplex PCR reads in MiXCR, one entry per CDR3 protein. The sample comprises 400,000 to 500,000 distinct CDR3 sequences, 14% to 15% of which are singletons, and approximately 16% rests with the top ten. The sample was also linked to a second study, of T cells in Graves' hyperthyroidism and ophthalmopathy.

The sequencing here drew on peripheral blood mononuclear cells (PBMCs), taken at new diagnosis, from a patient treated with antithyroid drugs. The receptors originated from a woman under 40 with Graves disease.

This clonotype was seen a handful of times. This CDR3 is CASSATVQSYEQYF. CDR3 DNA: TGTGCCAGCAGCGCAACGGTACAATCCTACGAGCAGTACTTC. This sequence joins TRBV14 and TRBJ2-7; D uncertain. The CDR3 is made up of 14 amino acids. The germline gives CDR1 SGHDN, CDR2 FVKESK. Trimming cost V 5 bases and J 1 base, with 12 bases left between them.

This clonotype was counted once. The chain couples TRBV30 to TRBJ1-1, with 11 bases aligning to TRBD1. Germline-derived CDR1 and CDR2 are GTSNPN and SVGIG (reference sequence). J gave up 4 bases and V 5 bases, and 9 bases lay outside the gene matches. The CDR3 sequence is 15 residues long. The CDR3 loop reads CAWAPDRGRATEAFF. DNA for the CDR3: TGTGCCTGGGCTCCGGACAGGGGGCGCGCCACTGAAGCTTTCTTT.

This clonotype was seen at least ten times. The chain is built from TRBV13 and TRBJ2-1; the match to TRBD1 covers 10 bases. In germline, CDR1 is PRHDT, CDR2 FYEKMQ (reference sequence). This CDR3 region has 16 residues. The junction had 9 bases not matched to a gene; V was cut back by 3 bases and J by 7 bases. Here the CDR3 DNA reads TGTGCCAGCAGCTTTCCGACAGGGGGCGCTTTTAATGAGCAGTTCTTC. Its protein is CASSFPTGGAFNEQFF.

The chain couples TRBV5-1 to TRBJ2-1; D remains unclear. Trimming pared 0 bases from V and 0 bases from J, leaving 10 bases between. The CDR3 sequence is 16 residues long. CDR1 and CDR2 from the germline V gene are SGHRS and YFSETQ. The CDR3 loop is CASSLAEASSYNEQFF. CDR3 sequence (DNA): TGCGCCAGCAGCTTGGCCGAGGCGAGCTCCTACAATGAGCAGTTCTTC.

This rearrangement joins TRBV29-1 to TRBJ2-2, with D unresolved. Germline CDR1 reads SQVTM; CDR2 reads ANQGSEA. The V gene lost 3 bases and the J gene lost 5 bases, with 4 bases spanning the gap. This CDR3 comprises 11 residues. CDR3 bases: TGCAGCGTTGAGGTTACCGGGGAGCTGTTTTTT. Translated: CSVEVTGELFF.

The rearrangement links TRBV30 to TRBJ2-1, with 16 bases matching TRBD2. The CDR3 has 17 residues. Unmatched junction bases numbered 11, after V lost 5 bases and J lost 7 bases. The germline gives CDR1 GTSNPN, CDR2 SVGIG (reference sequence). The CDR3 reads CAWQDSGLAGGFNEQFF. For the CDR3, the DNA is TGTGCCTGGCAGGATTCGGGACTAGCGGGAGGGTTTAATGAGCAGTTCTTC.

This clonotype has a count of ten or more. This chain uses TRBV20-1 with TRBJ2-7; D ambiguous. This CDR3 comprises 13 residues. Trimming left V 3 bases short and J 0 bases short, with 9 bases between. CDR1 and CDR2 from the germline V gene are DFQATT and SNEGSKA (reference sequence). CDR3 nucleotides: TGCAGTGCTAGTGGCCCGAGCTCCTACGAGCAGTACTTC. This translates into CSASGPSSYEQYF.

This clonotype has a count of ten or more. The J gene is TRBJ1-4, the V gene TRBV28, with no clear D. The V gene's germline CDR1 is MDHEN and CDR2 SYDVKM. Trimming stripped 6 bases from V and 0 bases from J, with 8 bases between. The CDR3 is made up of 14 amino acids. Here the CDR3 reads CASRPGPTNEKLFF. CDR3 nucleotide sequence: TGTGCCAGCAGGCCGGGCCCAACTAATGAAAAACTGTTTTTT. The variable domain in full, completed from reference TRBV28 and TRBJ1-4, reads DVKVTQSSRYLVKRTGEKVFLECVQDMDHENMFWYRQDPGLGLRLIYFSYDVKMKEKGDIPEGYSVSREKKERFSLILESASTNQTSMYLCASRPGPTNEKLFFGSGTQLSVL.

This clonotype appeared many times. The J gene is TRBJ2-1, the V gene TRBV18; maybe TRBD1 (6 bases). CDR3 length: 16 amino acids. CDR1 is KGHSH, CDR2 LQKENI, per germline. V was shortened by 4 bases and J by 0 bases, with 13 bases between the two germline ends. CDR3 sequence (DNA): TGTGCCAGCTCACAACGACAGGAGAGCTCCTACAATGAGCAGTTCTTC. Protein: CASSQRQESSYNEQFF.